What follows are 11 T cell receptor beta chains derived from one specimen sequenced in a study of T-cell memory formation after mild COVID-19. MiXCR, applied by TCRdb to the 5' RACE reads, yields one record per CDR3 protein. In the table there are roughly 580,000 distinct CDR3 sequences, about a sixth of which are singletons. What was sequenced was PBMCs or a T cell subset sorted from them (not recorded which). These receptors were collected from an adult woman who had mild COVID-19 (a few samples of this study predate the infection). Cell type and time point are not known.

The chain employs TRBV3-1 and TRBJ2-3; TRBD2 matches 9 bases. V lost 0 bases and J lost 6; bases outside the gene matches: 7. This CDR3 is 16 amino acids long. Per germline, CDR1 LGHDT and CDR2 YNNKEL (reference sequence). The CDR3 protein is CASSQDLAGNIDTQYF. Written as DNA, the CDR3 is TGTGCCAGCAGCCAAGATCTAGCGGGGAACATCGATACGCAGTATTTT.

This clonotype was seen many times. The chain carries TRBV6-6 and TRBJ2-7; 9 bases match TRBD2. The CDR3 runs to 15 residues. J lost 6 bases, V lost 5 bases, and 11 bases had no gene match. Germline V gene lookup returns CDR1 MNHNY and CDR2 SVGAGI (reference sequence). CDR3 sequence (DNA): TGTGCCAGCAGTCAAACCGGGACAGCGGGGGGCGAGCAGTACTTC. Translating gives CASSQTGTAGGEQYF.

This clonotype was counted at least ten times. The CDR3 sequence is CASSQGGARTEAFF. DNA for the CDR3: TGCGCCAGCAGCCAAGGCGGGGCAAGAACTGAAGCTTTCTTT. V usage is TRBV4-1 and J usage is TRBJ1-1; the D gene is possibly TRBD1 (5 bases). The V gene's germline CDR1 is MGHRA and CDR2 YSYEKL. The CDR3 spans 14 residues. The germline V and J ends were trimmed by 1 base and 5 bases, with 11 bases remaining between them.

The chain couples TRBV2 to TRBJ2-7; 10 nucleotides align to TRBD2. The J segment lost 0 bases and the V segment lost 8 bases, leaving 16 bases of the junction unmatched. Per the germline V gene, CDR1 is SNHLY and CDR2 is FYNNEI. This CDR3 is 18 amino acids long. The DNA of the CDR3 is TGTGCCAGCGACGGGGGAGCTAGCGGGGGAGGTGGCTCCTACGAGCAGTACTTC. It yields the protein CASDGGASGGGGSYEQYF.

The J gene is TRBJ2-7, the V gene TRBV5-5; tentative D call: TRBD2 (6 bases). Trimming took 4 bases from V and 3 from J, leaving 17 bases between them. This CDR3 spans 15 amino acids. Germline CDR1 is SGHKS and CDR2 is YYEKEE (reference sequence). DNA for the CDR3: TGTGCCAGCAGCCGACTAGTCAGCACGTTCTACGAGCAGTACTTC. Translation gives CASSRLVSTFYEQYF.

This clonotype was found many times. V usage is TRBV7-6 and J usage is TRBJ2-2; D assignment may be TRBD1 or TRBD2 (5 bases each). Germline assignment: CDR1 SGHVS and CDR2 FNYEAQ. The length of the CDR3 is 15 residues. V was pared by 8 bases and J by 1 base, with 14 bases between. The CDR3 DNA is TGTGCCAGCGGGACCGGGATAAGGAACACCGGGGAGCTGTTTTTT. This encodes CASGTGIRNTGELFF.

The DNA for the CDR3 is TGTGCCAGCAGCTTGTATGTGTCCCTCAGCTCCTACGAGCAGTACTTC. As protein: CASSLYVSLSSYEQYF. The chain uses TRBV5-5 and TRBJ2-7; D ambiguous. This CDR3 has 16 amino acids. Germline V gene data show CDR1 as SGHKS and CDR2 as YYEKEE (reference sequence). V was cut by 1 base and J by 0 bases, with 14 bases left in between. Combining the CDR3 with reference TRBV5-5 and TRBJ2-7 gives the whole variable domain DAGVTQSPTHLIKTRGQQVTLRCSPISGHKSVSWYQQVLGQGPQFIFQYYEKEERGRGNFPDRFSARQFPNYSSELNVNALLLGDSALYLCASSLYVSLSSYEQYFGPGTRLTVT.

The CDR3 bases are TGTGCCAGCTCACCACCGGTCGGGGCAGATACGCAGTATTTT. It is translated as CASSPPVGADTQYF. The V and J genes are TRBV18 and TRBJ2-3; D perhaps matches TRBD2 (5 bases). The V gene's germline CDR1 is KGHSH and CDR2 LQKENI. The CDR3 totals 14 residues. V lost 0 bases and J lost 4, with 8 bases in between. Full variable domain (rest looked up from reference TRBV18 and TRBJ2-3): NAGVMQNPRHLVRRRGQEARLRCSPMKGHSHVYWYRQLPEEGLKFMVYLQKENIIDESGMPKERFSAEFPKEGPSILRIQQVVRGDSAAYFCASSPPVGADTQYFGPGTRLTVL.

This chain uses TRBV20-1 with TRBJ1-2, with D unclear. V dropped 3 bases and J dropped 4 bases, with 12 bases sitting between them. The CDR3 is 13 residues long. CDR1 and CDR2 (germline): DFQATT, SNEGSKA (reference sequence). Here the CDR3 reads CSASSQTGYGYTF. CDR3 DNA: TGCAGTGCTAGCTCCCAGACCGGCTATGGCTACACCTTC.

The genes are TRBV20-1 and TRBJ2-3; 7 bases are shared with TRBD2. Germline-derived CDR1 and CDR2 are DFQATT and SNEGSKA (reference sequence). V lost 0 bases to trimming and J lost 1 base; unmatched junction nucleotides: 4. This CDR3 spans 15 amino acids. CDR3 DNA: TGCAGTGCTAGAGAATCGGCGGGGGGCACAGATACGCAGTATTTT. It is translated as CSARESAGGTDTQYF.

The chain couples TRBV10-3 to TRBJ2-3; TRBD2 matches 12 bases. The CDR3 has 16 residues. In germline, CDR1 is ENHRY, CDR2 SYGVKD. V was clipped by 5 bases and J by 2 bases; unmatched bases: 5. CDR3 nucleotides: TGTGCCATCAGTTGGACTAGCGGGGCGATCACAGATACGCAGTATTTT. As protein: CAISWTSGAITDTQYF.